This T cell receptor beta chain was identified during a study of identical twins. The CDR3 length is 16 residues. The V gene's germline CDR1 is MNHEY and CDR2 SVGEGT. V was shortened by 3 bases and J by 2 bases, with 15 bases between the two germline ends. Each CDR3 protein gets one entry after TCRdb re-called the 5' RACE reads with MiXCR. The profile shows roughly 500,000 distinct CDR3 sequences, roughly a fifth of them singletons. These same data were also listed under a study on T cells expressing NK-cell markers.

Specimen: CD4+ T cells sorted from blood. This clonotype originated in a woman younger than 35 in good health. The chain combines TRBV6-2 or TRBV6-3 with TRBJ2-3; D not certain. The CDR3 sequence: CASSYYRVSDTDTQYF. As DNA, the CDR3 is TGTGCCAGCAGTTATTACCGGGTTTCGGACACAGATACGCAGTATTTT.